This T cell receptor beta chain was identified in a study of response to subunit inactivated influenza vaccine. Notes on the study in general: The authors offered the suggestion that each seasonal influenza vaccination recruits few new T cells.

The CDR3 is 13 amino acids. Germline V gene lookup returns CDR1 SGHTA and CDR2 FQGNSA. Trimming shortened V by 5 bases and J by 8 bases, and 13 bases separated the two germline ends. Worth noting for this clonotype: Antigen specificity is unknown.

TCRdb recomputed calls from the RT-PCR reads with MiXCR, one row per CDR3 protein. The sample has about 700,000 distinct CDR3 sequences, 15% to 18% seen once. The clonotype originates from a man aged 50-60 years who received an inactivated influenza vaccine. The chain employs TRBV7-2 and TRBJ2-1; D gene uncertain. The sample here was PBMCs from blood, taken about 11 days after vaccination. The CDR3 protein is CASSHPPVDEQFF. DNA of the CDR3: TGTGCCAGCAGCCACCCGCCCGTCGATGAGCAGTTCTTC.